The TCR beta chain described here comes from a study of glioma-infiltrating T cells after dendritic cell vaccination. Findings of the study overall: Survival was not directly related to TCR clonality in these patients.

With respect to this clone: Its specificity is not known.

CDR1 is SGHRS, CDR2 YFSETQ, per germline. The CDR3 extends over 16 amino acids. The ends lost 0 bases at V and 4 bases at J; junction bases unmatched: 6. Data came from immunoSEQ multiplex PCR; TCRdb stores just in-frame clones and leaves some out. This table has 85,000 or so clones, 75% to 90% appearing once. Time point defined: after dendritic cell vaccination, including at tumor progression/relapse. V usage is TRBV5-1 and J usage is TRBJ1-1; 10 bases agree with TRBD1. This TCR came from a human donor with glioblastoma. The material was blood, obtained after dendritic cell vaccination. The CDR3 nucleotides read TGCGCCAGCAGCTTGGCAAAGGGACAGGGGCCCACTGAAGCTTTCTTT. It is translated as CASSLAKGQGPTEAFF.